A single sample gave rise to the 9 T cell receptor beta chains below, sequenced in a study of T cells in Graves' hyperthyroidism and ophthalmopathy. TCR beta CDR3 sequences were amplified from RNA transcripts. The study used the HTBI primer set for a first-round RT-PCR of the TCR CDR3. One entry per CDR3 protein, called by TCRdb with MiXCR from the multiplex PCR reads. The sample has approximately 690,000 distinct CDR3 sequences; roughly 15% are singletons. Sequencing used blood. The receptor source for this set is a woman in her fifties or sixties with Graves' ophthalmopathy.

At least ten counts were recorded for this clonotype. The chain employs TRBV20-1 and TRBJ1-1, with unresolved D. The CDR3 consists of 14 residues. With 1 base removed from V and 1 base from J, the gap between germline ends came to 10 bases. CDR1 DFQATT and CDR2 SNEGSKA come from the germline V gene (reference sequence). The CDR3: CSARVGSGNTEAFF. The CDR3 DNA is TGCAGTGCTAGAGTAGGGTCGGGGAACACTGAAGCTTTCTTT.

This clonotype was counted many times. The chain employs TRBV10-3 and TRBJ2-3; no firm D call. CDR3 length: 12 amino acids. V shed 4 bases and J shed 4 bases, with 6 bases lying between them. CDR1 is ENHRY, CDR2 SYGVKD, per germline. CDR3 protein: CAISGDADTQYF. The CDR3 coding sequence is TGTGCCATCAGTGGTGATGCAGATACGCAGTATTTT.

This clonotype was seen at least ten times. The CDR3 sequence: CAWRGRTFYYGYTF. The CDR3 nucleotides read TGTGCCTGGAGGGGTAGGACATTTTACTATGGCTACACCTTC. J is TRBJ1-2 and V is TRBV30, with TRBD1 as a possible D gene (5 bases). V was clipped by 3 bases and J by 3 bases, with 14 bases between them. CDR3 length: 14 residues. The germline CDR1 and CDR2 sequences are GTSNPN and SVGIG (reference sequence).

The sample holds many counts of this clonotype. The chain couples TRBV6-2 or TRBV6-3 to TRBJ1-2; D uncertain. V lost 4 bases and J lost 3, with 15 bases in between. The CDR3 length is 15 residues. Germline CDR1 is MNHEY and CDR2 is SVGEGT. CDR3 nucleotides: TGTGCCAGCAGTTCCTTTCAGGTTACCTACTATGGCTACACCTTC. This encodes CASSSFQVTYYGYTF.

This clonotype was seen repeatedly, ten times or more. This chain uses TRBV6-1 with TRBJ2-7, with 7 positions matching TRBD2. Trimming took 1 base from V and 2 from J; bases not matched to a gene: 5. This CDR3 has 15 amino acids. The germline V gene encodes CDR1 MNHNS and CDR2 SASEGT. CDR3 loop: CASSEGQAGTYEQYF. In nucleotides, the CDR3 is TGTGCCAGCAGTGAAGGGCAAGCGGGGACCTACGAGCAGTACTTC.

This clonotype was found a few times. The chain links TRBV12-3 or TRBV12-4 to TRBJ2-1; TRBD1 might be the D (6 bases). This CDR3 is 16 amino acids long. V gave up 1 base and J gave up 3 bases, with 13 bases separating them. The CDR3 DNA sequence: TGTGCCAGCAGTTTAGGAGAAACAGGGATCTACAATGAGCAGTTCTTC. It encodes CASSLGETGIYNEQFF.

At least ten counts were recorded for this clonotype. The V and J genes are TRBV28 and TRBJ2-7; 8 positions agree with TRBD2. Per germline, CDR1 MDHEN and CDR2 SYDVKM. The CDR3 spans 16 residues. V trimming: 3 bases; J trimming: 3 bases; junction bases outside the gene matches: 10. The CDR3 spells CASSFVPGLVDYEQYF. The DNA of the CDR3 is TGTGCCAGCAGTTTCGTACCGGGACTAGTTGACTACGAGCAGTACTTC.

The rearrangement links TRBV3-1 to TRBJ2-4; 9 positions match TRBD2. Germline CDR1 LGHDT, CDR2 YNNKEL (reference sequence). CDR3 length equals 17 residues. After removal of 0 bases from V and 0 bases from J, the junction contained 3 bases not matched to a gene. The CDR3, as DNA: TGTGCCAGCAGCCAAGACCTACTAGCGGGAGCCAAAAACATTCAGTACTTC. It translates to CASSQDLLAGAKNIQYF. The whole variable domain, remainder taken from reference TRBV3-1 and TRBJ2-4, is DTAVSQTPKYLVTQMGNDKSIKCEQNLGHDTMYWYKQDSKKFLKIMFSYNNKELIINETVPNRFSPKSPDKAHLNLHINSLELGDSAVYFCASSQDLLAGAKNIQYFGAGTRLSVL.

As regards this clonotype: A read error is possible here, since a much larger clone lies one base away. The chain links TRBV7-9 to TRBJ1-1; D ambiguous. CDR1 is SEHNR, CDR2 FQNEAQ, per germline (reference sequence). The CDR3 runs 17 residues. CDR3 residues: CVSSLVPQPNSNTEAFF. In nucleotides, the CDR3 is TGTGTCAGCAGCTTAGTCCCACAGCCTAATTCGAACACTGAAGCTTTCTTT. Filled out from reference TRBV7-9 and TRBJ1-1, the complete variable domain reads DTGVSQNPRHKITKRGQNVTFRCDPISEHNRLYWYRQTLGQGPEFLTYFQNEAQLEKSRLLSDRFSAERPKGSFSTLEIQRTEQGDSAMYLCVSSLVPQPNSNTEAFFGQGTRLTVV.